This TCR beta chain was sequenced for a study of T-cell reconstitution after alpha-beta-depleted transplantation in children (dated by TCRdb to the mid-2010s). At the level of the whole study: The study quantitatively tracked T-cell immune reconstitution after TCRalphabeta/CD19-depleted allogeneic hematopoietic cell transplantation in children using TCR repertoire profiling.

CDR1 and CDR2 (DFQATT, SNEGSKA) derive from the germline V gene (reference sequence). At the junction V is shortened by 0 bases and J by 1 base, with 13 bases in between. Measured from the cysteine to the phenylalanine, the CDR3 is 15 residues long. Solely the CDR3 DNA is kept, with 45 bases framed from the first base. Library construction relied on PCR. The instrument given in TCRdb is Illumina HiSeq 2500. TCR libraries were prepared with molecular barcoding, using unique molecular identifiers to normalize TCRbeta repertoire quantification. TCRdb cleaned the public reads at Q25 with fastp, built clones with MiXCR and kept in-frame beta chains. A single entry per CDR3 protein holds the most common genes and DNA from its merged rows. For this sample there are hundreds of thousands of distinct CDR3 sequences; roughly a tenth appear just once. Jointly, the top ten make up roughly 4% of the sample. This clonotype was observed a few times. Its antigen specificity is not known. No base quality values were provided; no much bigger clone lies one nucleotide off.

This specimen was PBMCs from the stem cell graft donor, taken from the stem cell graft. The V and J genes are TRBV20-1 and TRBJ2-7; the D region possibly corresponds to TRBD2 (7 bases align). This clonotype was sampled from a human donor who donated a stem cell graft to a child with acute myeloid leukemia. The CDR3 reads CSARDWGRESYEQYF. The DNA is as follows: TGCAGTGCTAGAGATTGGGGGCGGGAGTCCTACGAGCAGTACTTC.